One and the same sample provided the 21 T cell receptor beta chains below, sequenced in a study of T cells of healthy individuals. TCRdb re-derived calls from the 5' RACE reads in MiXCR, one entry per CDR3 protein. The repertoire holds approximately 100,000 distinct CDR3 sequences, with about 16% as singletons. These receptors all come from a human donor in good health.

This clonotype was seen only a few times. The chain combines TRBV10-3 with TRBJ1-1; D call uncertain. The CDR3 length is 13 residues. Germline CDR1 ENHRY, CDR2 SYGVKD. Trimming cost V 8 bases and J 5 bases, with 15 bases left between them. In nucleotides, the CDR3 is TGTGCCATCTCGGAAAGGGTAGGGACTGAAGCTTTCTTT. Protein sequence: CAISERVGTEAFF.

The chain employs TRBV5-1 and TRBJ2-7, with 8 bases identical to TRBD1. This CDR3 spans 15 amino acids. Germline CDR1 SGHRS, CDR2 YFSETQ. V was pared by 1 base and J by 5 bases, with 8 bases of the junction left unmatched. Here the CDR3 DNA reads TGCGCCAGCAGCTTGATGGGCAGGGGGCTGGACGAGCAGTACTTC. This encodes CASSLMGRGLDEQYF.

This rearrangement joins TRBV2 to TRBJ2-3; weak D call: TRBD1 (7 bases). Per the germline V gene, CDR1 is SNHLY and CDR2 is FYNNEI. CDR3 size: 13 residues. The V end was cut by 10 bases, the J end by 2 bases, with 13 bases between. CDR3 sequence: CANRGLNTDTQYF. In DNA form, the CDR3 reads TGTGCCAACAGGGGACTCAACACAGATACGCAGTATTTT.

V gene TRBV16 combines with J gene TRBJ1-2, with D tentatively TRBD1 (5 bases). V lost 0 bases and J 7 bases, leaving 21 bases between the germline ends. CDR3 size: 17 residues. Germline V gives CDR1 KGHSY, CDR2 FQNENV. The CDR3 protein is CASSQSGRGVPAGGYTF. CDR3 sequence (DNA): TGTGCCAGCAGCCAATCGGGTCGAGGGGTCCCGGCAGGTGGCTACACCTTC. Using reference TRBV16 and TRBJ1-2 for the parts outside the CDR3, the full variable domain is GEEVAQTPKHLVRGEGQKAKLYCAPIKGHSYVFWYQQVLKNEFKFLISFQNENVFDETGMPKERFSAKCLPNSPCSLEIQATKLEDSAVYFCASSQSGRGVPAGGYTFGSGTRLTVV.

As to this clonotype: The germline gene is not matched at one end of the junction; a read error may be the cause. The V and J genes are TRBV6-6 and TRBJ2-5, with a weak D call TRBD2 (5 bases). CDR3 length: 14 residues. Germline CDR1 reads MNHNY; CDR2 reads SVGAGI (reference sequence). CDR3: CASSYSTTGETRYF. CDR3 in DNA: TGTGCCAGCAGTTACTCCACTACTGGGGAGACCCGGTACTTC.

This clonotype was detected only a few times. The rearrangement uses TRBV4-3 and TRBJ2-3; 8 positions match TRBD2. Trimming cost V 4 bases and J 5 bases; bases outside gene matches: 8. CDR3 size: 15 residues. Germline CDR1 is LGHNA and CDR2 is YSLEER. CDR3: CASSRERGRGDTQYF. The CDR3 nucleotides read TGCGCCAGCAGCCGGGAGCGGGGGAGAGGAGATACGCAGTATTTT.

This clonotype was seen at least ten times. The chain combines TRBV7-2 with TRBJ1-1; D might be TRBD1 (5 bases). From germline, CDR1 is SGHTA and CDR2 FQGNSA. The CDR3 covers 13 residues. The ends were cut back, 5 bases at V and 2 bases at J, with 9 bases in the middle. The CDR3 is CASSLGHNTEAFF. CDR3 DNA sequence: TGTGCCAGCAGCCTCGGACATAACACTGAAGCTTTCTTT. The whole variable domain, filled in from reference TRBV7-2 and TRBJ1-1, reads GAGVSQSPSNKVTEKGKDVELRCDPISGHTALYWYRQSLGQGLEFLIYFQGNSAPDKSGLPSDRFSAERTGGSVSTLTIQRTQQEDSAVYLCASSLGHNTEAFFGQGTRLTVV.

The chain combines TRBV9 with TRBJ2-5; D gene uncertain. V dropped 0 bases and J dropped 2 bases, with 8 bases sitting between them. Germline CDR1 is SGDLS and CDR2 is YYNGEE. The CDR3 runs 14 residues. The DNA for the CDR3 is TGTGCCAGCAGCGTAGGGGATACGCAAGAGACCCAGTACTTC. This sequence encodes CASSVGDTQETQYF. The entire variable domain, with the rest obtained from reference TRBV9 and TRBJ2-5, is as follows: DSGVTQTPKHLITATGQRVTLRCSPRSGDLSVYWYQQSLDQGLQFLIQYYNGEERAKGNILERFSAQQFPDLHSELNLSSLELGDSALYFCASSVGDTQETQYFGPGTRLLVL.

This clonotype was observed at least ten times. This chain joins TRBV6-5 and TRBJ1-2, with D maybe TRBD1 (5 bases). The V gene lost 9 bases and the J gene lost 5 bases, with 10 bases spanning the gap. CDR3 length equals 11 residues. CDR1 and CDR2 from the germline V gene are MNHEY and SVGAGI. CDR3: CASTGGYGYTF. CDR3 nucleotide sequence: TGTGCCAGTACGGGGGGATATGGCTACACCTTC.

The sample holds a few counts of this clonotype. One base away lies a much larger clone, so this may be a sequencing read error. The chain is built from TRBV7-2 and TRBJ1-2; possibly TRBD1 for D (5 bases). The CDR3 is 18 residues long. Per germline, CDR1 SGHTA and CDR2 FQGNSA. The DNA for the CDR3 is TGTGCCAGCAGCTTAGTGGCAGGGAGGGCCTCCACTCGTCAGGGCTACAACTTC. Protein: CASSLVAGRASTRQGYNF.

This clonotype was found many times. The chain combines TRBV15 with TRBJ1-1; D not certain. Trimming stripped 0 bases from V and 4 bases from J, with 9 bases between. The CDR3 runs 14 residues. Germline assignment: CDR1 LNHNV and CDR2 YYDKDF (reference sequence). In DNA form, the CDR3 reads TGTGCCACCAGCAGAGATCCGGTTCCCACTGAAGCTTTCTTT. Its translation: CATSRDPVPTEAFF.

This chain joins TRBV20-1 and TRBJ1-5; no clear D gene. V lost 6 bases and J lost 2, with 17 bases in between. CDR3 length: 15 residues. Germline CDR1 and CDR2: DFQATT and SNEGSKA (reference sequence). The CDR3 DNA reads as TGCAGTGCCCAAATCATGGGGATAGGCAATCAGCCCCAGCATTTT. Amino acid sequence: CSAQIMGIGNQPQHF.

The sample holds a few counts of this clonotype. J is TRBJ2-3 and V is TRBV28; no clear D. Germline CDR1 MDHEN, CDR2 SYDVKM. The V gene lost 4 bases and the J gene lost 6 bases, with 11 bases spanning the gap. This CDR3 is built from 13 residues. CDR3 DNA: TGTGCCAGCAGTTGGGGTATTTATGATACGCAGTATTTT. As protein: CASSWGIYDTQYF.

This clonotype has a count of ten or more. The CDR3 sequence: CASSEGGLSTGELFF. CDR3 nucleotides: TGTGCCAGCAGTGAAGGGGGGCTGAGCACCGGGGAGCTGTTTTTT. The chain is built from TRBV6-4 and TRBJ2-2; perhaps D is TRBD1 or TRBD2 (6 bases each). V was trimmed by 3 bases and J by 4 bases, leaving 12 bases between them. Looked up from germline, CDR1 is MRHNA and CDR2 is SNTAGT. This CDR3 contains 15 residues.

The chain carries TRBV11-2 and TRBJ2-2; D is perhaps TRBD2 (7 bases). Trimming pared 3 bases from V and 4 bases from J, leaving 15 bases between. Germline V lookup: CDR1 SGHAT, CDR2 FQNNGV. The CDR3 covers 16 residues. The CDR3 DNA follows: TGTGCCAGCAGCTTGCAAAGCGGGACAATCACCGGGGAGCTGTTTTTT. The encoded protein is CASSLQSGTITGELFF. The full variable domain, completed using reference TRBV11-2 and TRBJ2-2, is EAGVAQSPRYKIIEKRQSVAFWCNPISGHATLYWYQQILGQGPKLLIQFQNNGVVDDSQLPKDRFSAERLKGVDSTLKIQPAKLEDSAVYLCASSLQSGTITGELFFGEGSRLTVL.

In this sample, this clonotype turned up a few times. The chain uses TRBV12-5 and TRBJ2-5; the match to TRBD1 covers 8 bases. The CDR3 sequence is 13 residues long. Germline assignment: CDR1 LGHNT and CDR2 FRNRAP. With V trimmed by 7 bases and J by 3 bases, 4 bases remained unmatched. CDR3 bases: TGTGCTAGTGCCGGGACAGGTGAAGAGACCCAGTACTTC. Amino acids: CASAGTGEETQYF.

This clonotype appeared a few times. V and J are TRBV20-1 and TRBJ2-7, with 8 bases aligning to TRBD2. CDR1 DFQATT and CDR2 SNEGSKA come from the germline V gene (reference sequence). This CDR3 comprises 12 residues. The ends lost 3 bases at V and 7 bases at J; junction bases unmatched: 5. The CDR3, as DNA: TGCAGTGCTAGCGGGAGGGCCAGGGAGCAGTACTTC. This encodes CSASGRAREQYF.

Notes on this clonotype: This may be a read error: a much more frequent sequence differs by one nucleotide. CDR3 amino acids: CASSLDWAGETRYF. DNA for the CDR3: TGTGCCAGCAGCTTAGATTGGGCAGGAGAGACCCGGTACTTC. The gene calls are TRBV11-2 and TRBJ2-5; D not certain. Looked up from germline, CDR1 is SGHAT and CDR2 is FQNNGV. CDR3 size: 14 residues.

At least ten counts were recorded for this clonotype. This chain joins TRBV7-2 and TRBJ2-5, with D perhaps assigned TRBD1 or TRBD2 (7 bases each). Germline CDR1 reads SGHTA; CDR2 reads FQGNSA. With 1 base removed from V and 4 bases from J, the gap between germline ends came to 16 bases. The CDR3 covers 16 residues. The CDR3 DNA is TGTGCCAGCAGCTTAGTTCAGACAGGGAGGGGAGAGACCCAGTACTTC. This codes for CASSLVQTGRGETQYF.

The chain couples TRBV4-2 to TRBJ2-3; perhaps TRBD2 as D (5 bases). Trimming removed 0 bases at V and 0 bases at J, with 10 bases between. Germline CDR1 is LGHNA and CDR2 is YNFKEQ. The CDR3 runs to 16 residues. The CDR3 loop reads CASSQEQRYSTDTQYF. CDR3 nucleotide sequence: TGTGCCAGCAGCCAAGAGCAGCGGTATAGCACAGATACGCAGTATTTT.

The chain joins TRBV20-1 to TRBJ1-2, with a tentative D call TRBD1 (5 bases). Germline V gene data show CDR1 as DFQATT and CDR2 as SNEGSKA (reference sequence). V gave up 4 bases and J gave up 7 bases, with 19 bases separating them. This CDR3 is 14 amino acids long. The CDR3 is CSAMPGGPGGGYTF. CDR3 nucleotides: TGCAGTGCTATGCCGGGAGGGCCGGGGGGTGGCTACACCTTC.